Sequencing of this TCR beta chain was carried out in a study of blood T cell repertoires in COVID-19. Overall study: Samples of COVID-19 (acute and convalescent) were obtained from the United States, Italy and Spain.

In the original workflow: How many nucleated cells were present was estimated from reference gene primer amplification. TCRdb's copy holds only in-frame clones and misses some; the assay was immunoSEQ multiplex PCR. The D gene and trimming were derived from the DNA, and the V and J assignments and clone size from that table. Altogether some 82,000 clones are present, roughly 91% being singletons, with the ten largest covering under 2.5%. Per germline, CDR1 LNHDA and CDR2 SQIVND (reference sequence). Trimming cost V 6 bases and J 4 bases; bases outside gene matches: 8. This CDR3 is 14 amino acids long.

The receptor was derived from a woman between 50 and 59 years old in a cohort sampled during active COVID-19. The V gene is TRBV19, the J gene TRBJ1-2, with TRBD1 matching 7 bases. Sequenced: peripheral blood. As DNA, the CDR3 is TGTGCCAGTAGGCCGCCACAGGGGACCTATGGCTACACCTTC. Its translation: CASRPPQGTYGYTF.